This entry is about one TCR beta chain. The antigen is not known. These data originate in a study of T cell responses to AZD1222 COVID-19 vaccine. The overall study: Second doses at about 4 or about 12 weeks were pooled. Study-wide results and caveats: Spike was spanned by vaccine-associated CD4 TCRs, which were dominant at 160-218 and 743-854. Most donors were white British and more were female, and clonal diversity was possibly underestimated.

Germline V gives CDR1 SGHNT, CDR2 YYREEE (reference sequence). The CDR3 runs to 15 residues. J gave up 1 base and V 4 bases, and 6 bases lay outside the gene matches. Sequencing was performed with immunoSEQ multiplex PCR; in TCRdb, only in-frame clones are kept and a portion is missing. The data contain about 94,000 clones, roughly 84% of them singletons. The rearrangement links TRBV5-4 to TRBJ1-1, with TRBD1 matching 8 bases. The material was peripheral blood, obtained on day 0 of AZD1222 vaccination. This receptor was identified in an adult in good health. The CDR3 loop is CASSTWTGRNTEAFF. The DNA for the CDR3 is TGTGCCAGCAGCACCTGGACAGGGAGGAACACTGAAGCTTTCTTT.